Listed below are T cell receptor beta chains from one sample, sequenced in a study of blood T cell repertoires in COVID-19. Clones were read by immunoSEQ multiplex PCR, and TCRdb kept only the in-frame ones, dropping some. The sample consists of about 70,000 clones, approximately 89% of them appearing once. What was sequenced was peripheral blood. The receptors shown here come from a human donor in a cohort sampled during active COVID-19. Each CDR3 is given with its conserved first and last residue. The D gene is left open where the match is weak. Some rows mark clone size as missing; the rest say once, few, many or name a class of expanded clone.

j_call,clone_size,v_call,d_call,cdr3_aa,cdr3_nt
TRBJ1-2,NA,TRBV5-5,NA,CASSSDSAAGYTF,TGTGCCAGCAGCTCGGACAGCGCGGCTGGCTACACCTTC
TRBJ1-2,NA,TRBV5-1,TRBD1,CASSFDRGDSYGYTF,TGCGCCAGCAGCTTTGACAGGGGAGATAGCTATGGCTACACCTTC
TRBJ1-6,NA,TRBV9,NA,CASSATPTGESPLHF,TGTGCCAGCAGCGCGACCCCCACTGGGGAGTCACCCCTCCACTTT
TRBJ1-5,few,TRBV27,NA,CASSLDGISNQPQHF,TGTGCCAGCAGTTTAGACGGGATTAGCAATCAGCCCCAGCATTTT
TRBJ1-2,NA,TRBV9,NA,CASSYATRGYTF,TGTGCCAGCAGCTACGCAACCCGGGGCTACACCTTC
TRBJ1-5,NA,TRBV19,NA,CASSIGGDYRGLEPQHF,TGTGCCAGTAGTATTGGTGGGGACTATAGAGGTCTGGAGCCCCAGCATTTT
TRBJ1-1,NA,TRBV2,TRBD1,CASMGQVNTEAFF,TGTGCCAGCATGGGACAGGTGAACACTGAAGCTTTCTTT
TRBJ1-1,NA,TRBV27,NA,CASTPGGFGGSINTEAFF,TGTGCCAGCACCCCCGGGGGGTTTGGGGGGTCAATTAACACTGAAGCTTTCTTT
TRBJ1-2,NA,TRBV28,TRBD1,CASSLQGGGNRYIYGYTF,TGTGCCAGCAGCCTCCAAGGAGGGGGCAACCGCTACATCTATGGCTACACCTTC
TRBJ2-7,NA,TRBV28,TRBD1,CASSIPTGGLHEQYF,TGTGCCAGCAGTATCCCGACAGGGGGCCTGCACGAGCAGTACTTC
TRBJ1-5,NA,TRBV4-3,TRBD1,CASSPGTGNGQPQHF,TGCGCCAGCAGCCCGGGGACAGGGAACGGACAGCCCCAGCATTTT
TRBJ1-6,once,TRBV27,TRBD1,CASSLLDRGDSPLHF,TGTGCCAGCAGTTTACTGGACAGGGGCGATTCACCCCTCCACTTT
TRBJ1-1,NA,TRBV5-6,TRBD1,CASSPSPGTGFEAFF,TGTGCCAGCAGCCCCTCCCCGGGGACAGGGTTTGAAGCTTTCTTT
TRBJ2-7,NA,TRBV11-2,TRBD2,CASSHMRGLAGEQYF,TGTGCCAGCAGCCACATGCGGGGACTAGCGGGCGAGCAGTACTTC
TRBJ1-1,NA,TRBV28,TRBD1,CASTPDRGQLEAFF,TGTGCCAGCACCCCGGACAGGGGGCAATTAGAAGCTTTCTTT
TRBJ2-3,NA,TRBV11-2,TRBD2,CASSPTRAGGGEYTQYF,TGTGCCAGCAGCCCTACCCGGGCGGGGGGCGGAGAGTATACGCAGTATTTT
TRBJ2-7,NA,TRBV5-5,TRBD1,CASVGQGNYEQYF,TGTGCCAGCGTGGGACAGGGTAACTACGAGCAGTACTTC
TRBJ1-2,NA,TRBV30,NA,CAGPTVSYGYTF,TGTGCCGGCCCGACAGTCAGCTATGGCTACACCTTC
TRBJ1-1,NA,TRBV30,TRBD1,CAWSPLIQGALYF,TGTGCCTGGAGTCCCCTAATCCAGGGGGCCCTGTACTTT
TRBJ2-7,NA,TRBV5-6,TRBD2,CASSSGGTFYEQYF,TGTGCCAGCAGCAGCGGGGGGACTTTCTACGAGCAGTACTTC